Presented here are 30 T cell receptor beta chains from one specimen sequenced in a study of blood T cell repertoires in COVID-19. Data came from immunoSEQ multiplex PCR; TCRdb stores just in-frame clones and leaves some out. In the table there are about 100,000 clones, 70% to 80% of which are singletons. Sample: peripheral blood. The receptors stem from a woman in her 70s with acute or convalescent COVID-19.

V and J are TRBV19 and TRBJ1-1; D is unresolved. CDR1 and CDR2 from the germline V gene are LNHDA and SQIVND (reference sequence). The CDR3 consists of 18 residues. Trimming left V 1 base short and J 4 bases short, with 22 bases between. CDR3: CASSIASGRSKGATEAFF. DNA of the CDR3: TGTGCCAGTAGTATAGCGTCCGGACGAAGTAAGGGAGCCACTGAAGCTTTCTTT.

V is TRBV28 and J is TRBJ2-6; 9 bases are a match to TRBD1. Germline V gene data show CDR1 as MDHEN and CDR2 as SYDVKM. After removal of 5 bases from V and 4 bases from J, the junction contained 9 bases not matched to a gene. The CDR3 consists of 17 residues. The CDR3 region is CASSTGQGLSGANVLTF. The CDR3 DNA is TGTGCCAGCAGTACTGGACAGGGGCTGTCCGGGGCCAACGTCCTGACTTTC.

V gene TRBV9 combines with J gene TRBJ2-2; no firm D call. The CDR3 sequence is 13 residues long. Between the trimmed V and J ends, which lost 4 bases and 1 base, there was a span of 5 bases. Germline V gene data show CDR1 as SGDLS and CDR2 as YYNGEE. The CDR3 loop reads CASSSENTGELFF. The CDR3 nucleotides are TGTGCCAGCAGCTCAGAGAACACCGGGGAGCTGTTTTTT.

The chain carries TRBV11-3 and TRBJ1-6; no clear D gene. There are 14 residues in the CDR3. Germline V lookup: CDR1 SGHNT, CDR2 YENEEA. V lost 3 bases and J lost 6, with 9 bases in between. Written as DNA, the CDR3 is TGTGCCAGCAGCTTTTCGGGGAGTAATTCACCCCTCCACTTT. The encoded protein is CASSFSGSNSPLHF. The complete variable domain, with remaining parts taken from reference TRBV11-3 and TRBJ1-6, reads EAGVVQSPRYKIIEKKQPVAFWCNPISGHNTLYWYLQNLGQGPELLIRYENEEAVDDSQLPKDRFSAERLKGVDSTLKIQPAELGDSAVYLCASSFSGSNSPLHFGNGTRLTVT.

This clone was seen a handful of times. The chain combines TRBV4-3 with TRBJ1-4; perhaps TRBD1 as D (5 bases). Trimming pared 3 bases from V and 7 bases from J, leaving 12 bases between. This CDR3 contains 14 residues. Germline V gene data show CDR1 as LGHNA and CDR2 as YSLEER. The CDR3 is CASSQGGVREKLFF. CDR3 nucleotides: TGCGCCAGCAGCCAGGGGGGGGTACGTGAAAAACTGTTTTTT.

This sequence joins TRBV30 and TRBJ1-6, with a tentative D call TRBD1 (5 bases). CDR3 size: 14 residues. The germline V and J ends were trimmed by 2 bases and 4 bases, with 9 bases remaining between them. Germline V gives CDR1 GTSNPN, CDR2 SVGIG (reference sequence). The CDR3: CAWSSTVYNSPLHF. For the CDR3, the DNA is TGTGCCTGGAGTTCGACAGTTTATAATTCACCCCTCCACTTT.

This chain connects TRBV10-2 to TRBJ1-1, with 7 bases identical to TRBD1. V gave up 7 bases and J gave up 2 bases; unmatched junction bases: 7. The germline CDR1 and CDR2 sequences are WSHSY and SAAADI. The CDR3 covers 14 residues. Here the CDR3 reads CASKNTGVNTEAFF. The CDR3, as DNA: TGCGCCAGCAAAAATACAGGGGTCAACACTGAAGCTTTCTTT.

This clone has a handful of counts. In nucleotides, the CDR3 is TGTGCCAGCAGCGCCGACAGGGTTTATCAGCCCCAGCATTTT. Amino acid sequence: CASSADRVYQPQHF. The genes are TRBV9 and TRBJ1-5, with 7 bases matching TRBD1. The CDR3 spans 14 residues. The J segment lost 5 bases and the V segment lost 3 bases, leaving 5 bases of the junction unmatched. In germline, CDR1 is SGDLS, CDR2 YYNGEE.

In this sample, this clone turned up a few times. V and J are TRBV10-3 and TRBJ2-1; 12 bases fit TRBD1. The CDR3 totals 15 residues. Germline CDR1 and CDR2: ENHRY and SYGVKD. The V segment lost 2 bases and the J segment 8 bases; nucleotides outside the gene matches: 4. The CDR3 region is CAISEPGQGADEQFF. The CDR3 DNA is TGTGCCATCAGTGAGCCGGGACAGGGGGCGGATGAGCAGTTCTTC.

The chain couples TRBV24-1 to TRBJ2-5; TRBD2 matches at 9 bases. CDR3 length: 14 amino acids. Germline V lookup: CDR1 KGHDR, CDR2 SFDVKD. V dropped 4 bases and J dropped 6; count of bases not matched to a gene: 5. In DNA, the CDR3 is TGTGCCACCAGTGAGGGCGGGGGGGATCAGACCCAGTACTTC. Protein product: CATSEGGGDQTQYF.

The chain recombines TRBV19 with TRBJ1-5; D might be TRBD1 (5 bases). The germline gives CDR1 LNHDA, CDR2 SQIVND (reference sequence). This CDR3 comprises 18 residues. Trimming cost V 4 bases and J 1 base, with 20 bases left between them. The CDR3 reads CASSTDQSSQASNQPQHF. The CDR3, as DNA: TGTGCCAGTAGTACCGACCAAAGTTCACAGGCGAGCAATCAGCCCCAGCATTTT. Together with reference TRBV19 and TRBJ1-5, the CDR3 gives the full variable domain: DGGITQSPKYLFRKEGQNVTLSCEQNLNHDAMYWYRQDPGQGLRLIYYSQIVNDFQKGDIAEGYSVSREKKESFPLTVTSAQKNPTAFYLCASSTDQSSQASNQPQHFGDGTRLSIL.

V gene TRBV3-1 (or the pseudogene TRBV3-2) combines with J gene TRBJ1-2; possible D gene TRBD1, 5 bases. Germline CDR1 is LGHDT and CDR2 is YNNKEL (reference sequence). This CDR3 is built from 16 residues. Trimming took 1 base from V and 4 from J, leaving 16 bases between them. The DNA for the CDR3 is TGTGCCAGCAGCCAAGCGGGGGGAGGGATAGGCTATGGCTACACCTTC. Residues: CASSQAGGGIGYGYTF.

The chain recombines TRBV13 with TRBJ2-7; 9 positions match TRBD1. The trim removed 2 bases at V and 7 bases at J, leaving 6 bases unmatched. From germline, CDR1 is PRHDT and CDR2 FYEKMQ (reference sequence). The CDR3 is made up of 14 amino acids. The CDR3 DNA reads TGTGCCAGCAGCTTAACAGGGGGCGTGGGGGAGCAGTACTTC. Amino acid sequence: CASSLTGGVGEQYF.

The gene calls are TRBV5-1 and TRBJ1-1; 7 bases are shared with TRBD1. V dropped 1 base and J dropped 3; count of bases not matched to a gene: 3. Germline assignment: CDR1 SGHRS and CDR2 YFSETQ. CDR3 length equals 14 residues. CDR3 DNA sequence: TGCGCCAGCAGCTTGACAGGGGAGGACACTGAAGCTTTCTTT. Its protein product is CASSLTGEDTEAFF.

The chain links TRBV5-4 to TRBJ2-1, with TRBD2 identical over 11 bases. In germline, CDR1 is SGHNT, CDR2 YYREEE (reference sequence). Losses at the gene ends were 2 bases for V and 14 bases for J; bases not matched to a gene: 9. The CDR3 sequence is 14 residues long. CDR3 in amino acids: CASSFGSGGAEEFF. The CDR3 nucleotides are TGTGCCAGCAGCTTCGGTAGCGGGGGGGCCGAAGAGTTCTTC.

The chain joins TRBV7-9 to TRBJ1-2; 8 nucleotides line up with TRBD1. The CDR3 totals 14 residues. Germline V gives CDR1 SEHNR, CDR2 FQNEAQ (reference sequence). The V and J ends lost 3 bases and 3 bases, in that order; junction bases with no gene match: 3. CDR3: CASSFLTGDYGYTF. The CDR3 nucleotides are TGTGCCAGCAGCTTCCTGACAGGGGACTATGGCTACACCTTC.

This sequence joins TRBV29-1 and TRBJ2-3, with 11 bases identical to TRBD2. This CDR3 is 14 amino acids long. V shed 6 bases and J 10 bases; nucleotides not matched to a gene: 12. The V gene's germline CDR1 is SQVTM and CDR2 ANQGSEA. CDR3 coding DNA: TGCAGCGTGGGGATGGGGCCTAGCGGGGGGCCGCAGTATTTT. This translates into CSVGMGPSGGPQYF.

Only a few counts were recorded for this clone. The rearrangement uses TRBV19 and TRBJ1-5; a possible D gene is TRBD1 (5 bases). Trimming stripped 4 bases from V and 5 bases from J, with 12 bases between. Germline CDR1 reads LNHDA; CDR2 reads SQIVND (reference sequence). The CDR3 spans 14 residues. Here the CDR3 reads CASSTRRGDQPQHF. DNA for the CDR3: TGTGCCAGTAGTACCAGACGGGGGGATCAGCCCCAGCATTTT.

The gene calls are TRBV10-3 and TRBJ1-2, with D possibly TRBD1 on 5 matching bases. CDR1 and CDR2 (germline): ENHRY, SYGVKD. This CDR3 is built from 14 residues. Between the trimmed V and J ends, which lost 2 bases and 6 bases, there was a span of 13 bases. The CDR3 sequence: CAISEPGVPNGYTF. The CDR3 DNA reads as TGTGCCATCAGTGAGCCGGGGGTACCCAATGGCTACACCTTC.

By sample share, this clone is large. The CDR3 coding sequence is TGTGCCAGCAGCTTTTTGATCACCCCCCTTTCGTCAGGGCTTCCTTACGAGCAGTACTTC. Translating it yields CASSFLITPLSSGLPYEQYF. This rearrangement joins TRBV7-6 to TRBJ2-7, with D possibly matching TRBD1 (5 bases). Trimming stripped 3 bases from V and 4 bases from J, with 31 bases between. The CDR3 extends over 20 amino acids. Germline CDR1 SGHVS, CDR2 FNYEAQ.

The chain joins TRBV11-3 to TRBJ2-1; 11 positions agree with TRBD2. This CDR3 has 15 amino acids. V was pared by 5 bases and J by 7 bases, with 7 bases of the junction left unmatched. The germline gives CDR1 SGHNT, CDR2 YENEEA. The CDR3 DNA follows: TGTGCCAGCAGCCTGGGACTAGCGGCCACTAATGAGCAGTTCTTC. As protein: CASSLGLAATNEQFF.

This clone was observed a few times. The rearrangement uses TRBV7-8 and TRBJ1-3; D unresolved. From germline, CDR1 is SGHVS and CDR2 FQNEAQ. The V end was cut by 5 bases, the J end by 0 bases, with 11 bases between. The CDR3 is 15 amino acids. CDR3 sequence (DNA): TGTGCCAGCAGCCTACTTCTTTCCTCTGGAAACACCATATATTTT. Protein sequence: CASSLLLSSGNTIYF.

This clone has just one count. The J gene is TRBJ1-2, the V gene TRBV5-1; 7 bases agree with TRBD1. The CDR3 sequence is 14 residues long. V dropped 0 bases and J dropped 6; count of bases not matched to a gene: 5. Germline CDR1 is SGHRS and CDR2 is YFSETQ. The CDR3, as DNA: TGCGCCAGCAGCTTGGAACAGGGGTCGGATGGCTACACCTTC. Translation: CASSLEQGSDGYTF. Based on the CDR3 plus reference TRBV5-1 and TRBJ1-2, the full variable domain is KAGVTQTPRYLIKTRGQQVTLSCSPISGHRSVSWYQQTPGQGLQFLFEYFSETQRNKGNFPGRFSGRQFSNSRSEMNVSTLELGDSALYLCASSLEQGSDGYTFGSGTRLTVV.

The table lists this clone with a few counts. The genes are TRBV30 and TRBJ1-6; 8 nucleotides agree with TRBD1. With V trimmed by 5 bases and J by 9 bases, 9 bases remained unmatched. Germline values: CDR1 GTSNPN, CDR2 SVGIG (reference sequence). CDR3 length: 14 amino acids. CDR3 amino acids: CAWQGARGSSPLHF. The DNA of the CDR3 is TGTGCCTGGCAGGGGGCGAGGGGGAGTTCACCCCTCCACTTT.

The chain combines TRBV2 with TRBJ1-6, with D possibly being TRBD1 (6 bases). The CDR3 covers 15 residues. Trimming took off 6 bases at V and 8 bases at J, with 17 bases between the two ends. The germline gives CDR1 SNHLY, CDR2 FYNNEI. CDR3 amino acids: CASSVSRGTYSPLHF. In DNA form, the CDR3 reads TGTGCCAGCAGCGTAAGCAGGGGAACTTATTCACCCCTCCACTTT. Based on the CDR3 plus reference TRBV2 and TRBJ1-6, the full variable domain is EPEVTQTPSHQVTQMGQEVILRCVPISNHLYFYWYRQILGQKVEFLVSFYNNEISEKSEIFDDQFSVERPDGSNFTLKIRSTKLEDSAMYFCASSVSRGTYSPLHFGNGTRLTVT.

The chain is built from TRBV30 and TRBJ1-3; no firm D call. Germline assignment: CDR1 GTSNPN and CDR2 SVGIG (reference sequence). This CDR3 is built from 15 residues. The ends were cut back, 2 bases at V and 0 bases at J, with 11 bases in the middle. The CDR3 DNA is TGTGCCTGGAGTAGGGAGAGGGTCTCTGGAAACACCATATATTTT. This sequence encodes CAWSRERVSGNTIYF.

This chain links TRBV3-1 (or the pseudogene TRBV3-2) with TRBJ2-2, with 7 positions matching TRBD2. V lost 5 bases and J lost 4; bases outside the gene matches: 7. CDR1 is LGHDT and CDR2 is YNNKEL in the germline V gene (reference sequence). The CDR3 is 15 residues long. CDR3 region: CASSYLPGGTGELFF. The CDR3 coding sequence is TGTGCCAGCAGCTACTTACCGGGGGGCACCGGGGAGCTGTTTTTT.

This clone was seen many times. The same CDR3 can be traced to other DNA sequences in this sample. The chain is built from TRBV11-2 and TRBJ2-2, with a possible D match to TRBD1 (6 bases). Trimming took off 3 bases at V and 4 bases at J, with 9 bases between the two ends. The germline gives CDR1 SGHAT, CDR2 FQNNGV. CDR3 size: 14 residues. The CDR3 nucleotides are TGTGCCAGCAGCTTCGACAGGTCCACCGGGGAGCTGTTTTTT. It translates to CASSFDRSTGELFF.

The rearrangement links TRBV11-2 to TRBJ2-1; 7 nucleotides align to TRBD1. V was clipped by 5 bases and J by 3 bases; unmatched bases: 10. Germline CDR1 reads SGHAT; CDR2 reads FQNNGV. This CDR3 is built from 16 residues. The CDR3 DNA reads TGTGCCAGCAGCCATTTGGAGACAGGGTACTACAATGAGCAGTTCTTC. It specifies CASSHLETGYYNEQFF.

V and J are TRBV27 and TRBJ1-1; D gene uncertain. Looked up from germline, CDR1 is MNHEY and CDR2 is SMNVEV (reference sequence). V was trimmed by 3 bases and J by 5 bases, leaving 10 bases between them. The CDR3 spans 13 residues. CDR3 sequence: CASSLGSGTEAFF. The CDR3, as DNA: TGTGCCAGCAGTTTGGGTTCGGGAACTGAAGCTTTCTTT.